The source of this T cell receptor (beta chain) is a study of shared clonotypes between healthy human individuals. CD8 cells regarded as naive lacked CD45RO, were positively chosen for CCR7, and omitted terminally differentiated effector memory CD45RA+ cells. V lost 4 bases to trimming and J lost 6 bases, with 10 bases between them. Germline CDR1 and CDR2: SEHNR and FQNEAQ (reference sequence). The CDR3 is 12 residues long. Profiled with immunoSEQ multiplex PCR; TCRdb holds only in-frame clones, not every one. The sample lists millions of clones; approximately 94% were seen once. Study-level results: Memory subsets had estimated richness that was generally smaller than that of naive subsets.

A remark on this clone: Its antigen is unidentified.

Source material: naive CD8+ T cells from PBMCs. The rearrangement joins TRBV7-9 to TRBJ2-7; D uncertain. This clonotype originated in a man aged 18 to 30 in good health. Some clones in this sample may be carry-over from other donors' samples. This CDR3 is CASSSGWGEQYF. CDR3 bases: TGTGCCAGCAGCTCCGGTTGGGGCGAGCAGTACTTC. Full variable domain (rest looked up from reference TRBV7-9 and TRBJ2-7): DTGVSQNPRHKITKRGQNVTFRCDPISEHNRLYWYRQTLGQGPEFLTYFQNEAQLEKSRLLSDRFSAERPKGSFSTLEIQRTEQGDSAMYLCASSSGWGEQYFGPGTRLTVT.